The 30 T cell receptor beta chains listed next were all sequenced from one sample in a study of CD8+ T cells in alopecia areata. Extracted RNA was reverse transcribed into cDNA, the sequencing template. Assay used: immunoSEQ multiplex PCR; TCRdb lists only in-frame clones, some missing. The sample consists of approximately 190,000 clones, over 45% of them appearing once. The treatment denotes: oral pan-JAK inhibitor, 5-10 mg twice daily. The sample here was CD4+ T cells sorted from blood, taken at week 24, from a patient treated with tofacitinib. These receptors were obtained from a human donor with alopecia areata.

This clone was seen a handful of times. This chain joins TRBV30 and TRBJ1-5, with TRBD1 as a possible D gene (5 bases). Per the germline V gene, CDR1 is GTSNPN and CDR2 is SVGIG (reference sequence). The CDR3 spans 13 residues. V was trimmed by 1 base and J by 3 bases, leaving 7 bases between them. CDR3 bases: TGTGCCTGGAGTGGACAGTACAATCAGCCCCAGCATTTT. Translated: CAWSGQYNQPQHF.

This chain connects TRBV29-1 to TRBJ1-1, with a possible D match to TRBD1 (6 bases). CDR3 length: 12 residues. V was clipped by 8 bases and J by 1 base, with 11 bases between them. The V gene's germline CDR1 is SQVTM and CDR2 ANQGSEA. As DNA, the CDR3 is TGCAGCTCCCTGACAGGGAACACTGAAGCTTTCTTT. Protein: CSSLTGNTEAFF.

The chain combines TRBV6-1 with TRBJ2-1, with 9 bases aligning to TRBD1. J lost 4 bases, V lost 5 bases, and 3 bases had no gene match. CDR3 size: 14 residues. Per the germline V gene, CDR1 is MNHNS and CDR2 is SASEGT. The CDR3 coding sequence is TGTGCCAGCAGTTTTGACAGGGGGTACAATGAGCAGTTCTTC. This encodes CASSFDRGYNEQFF.

CDR3 in amino acids: CASRGMSTDTQYF. CDR3 DNA sequence: TGTGCCAGCAGGGGTATGAGCACAGATACGCAGTATTTT. The chain links TRBV2 to TRBJ2-3; D unresolved. The CDR3 sequence is 13 residues long. The V end was cut by 6 bases, the J end by 0 bases, with 7 bases between. Looked up from germline, CDR1 is SNHLY and CDR2 is FYNNEI.

This chain links TRBV30 with TRBJ1-1; the D is unclear. The V gene's germline CDR1 is GTSNPN and CDR2 SVGIG (reference sequence). The CDR3 is 10 amino acids. The CDR3 is CSGGLTEAFF. CDR3 bases: TGTTCCGGAGGCCTCACTGAAGCTTTCTTT.

Only a few counts were recorded for this clone. J is TRBJ2-5 and V is TRBV29-1, with 11 nucleotides matching TRBD2. The germline V gene has CDR1 SQVTM and CDR2 ANQGSEA. The CDR3 length is 14 residues. The trim removed 5 bases at V and 4 bases at J, leaving 6 bases unmatched. The chain's CDR3 is CSVTSGRLRETQYF. The CDR3 nucleotides are TGCAGCGTTACTAGCGGGAGATTAAGAGAGACCCAGTACTTC.

The genes are TRBV2 and TRBJ2-3, with a weak D call TRBD1 (5 bases). CDR3 size: 12 residues. V was trimmed by 7 bases and J by 2 bases, leaving 7 bases between them. Per germline, CDR1 SNHLY and CDR2 FYNNEI. The DNA for the CDR3 is TGTGCCAGCAAAGGGGACACAGATACGCAGTATTTT. It is translated as CASKGDTDTQYF.

CDR3 in DNA: TGTGCCAGCAGCTTAGTCGACAGGGAGAGTAATGAGCAGTTCTTC. Encoded protein: CASSLVDRESNEQFF. This chain joins TRBV13 and TRBJ2-1, with 7 bases matching TRBD1. CDR3 size: 15 residues. CDR1 and CDR2 from the germline V gene are PRHDT and FYEKMQ (reference sequence). The J segment lost 7 bases and the V segment lost 1 base, leaving 7 bases of the junction unmatched. Full variable domain (remainder filled in from reference TRBV13 and TRBJ2-1): AAGVIQSPRHLIKEKRETATLKCYPIPRHDTVYWYQQGPGQDPQFLISFYEKMQSDKGSIPDRFSAQQFSDYHSELNMSSLELGDSALYFCASSLVDRESNEQFFGPGTRLTVL.

The chain carries TRBV6-5 and TRBJ1-3; D remains ambiguous. V was pared by 2 bases and J by 0 bases, with 11 bases between. This CDR3 contains 16 residues. Germline-derived CDR1 and CDR2 are MNHEY and SVGAGI. The CDR3 nucleotides are TGTGCCAGCAGTTACCGCGGACCCGGCTCTGGAAACACCATATATTTT. Amino acid sequence: CASSYRGPGSGNTIYF.

The V call is TRBV20-1, the J call TRBJ2-7, with a possible D match to TRBD1 (6 bases). Germline values: CDR1 DFQATT, CDR2 SNEGSKA (reference sequence). This CDR3 comprises 11 residues. The V end lost 5 bases, the J end lost 2 bases, and 7 bases lay between the germline ends. In DNA form, the CDR3 reads TGCAGTGCTGGACAGACCTACGAGCAGTACTTC. Translating it yields CSAGQTYEQYF.

V gene TRBV13 combines with J gene TRBJ2-7; TRBD2 matches at 10 bases. From germline, CDR1 is PRHDT and CDR2 FYEKMQ (reference sequence). There are 15 residues in the CDR3. Trimming removed 2 bases from V and 3 bases from J; junction bases left unmatched: 4. The CDR3 bases are TGTGCCAGCAGCTTACGGGCTAGCGGGAGCTACGAGCAGTACTTC. Translating it yields CASSLRASGSYEQYF.

The chain couples TRBV5-5 to TRBJ2-5; D may be TRBD1 (6 bases). This CDR3 comprises 16 residues. Germline V lookup: CDR1 SGHKS, CDR2 YYEKEE (reference sequence). V shed 3 bases and J shed 2 bases, with 17 bases lying between them. The CDR3 spells CASSSIVGALQETQYF. CDR3 DNA sequence: TGTGCCAGCAGCTCTATTGTGGGGGCGCTACAAGAGACCCAGTACTTC.

Remarks on this clone: This specimen includes other DNA sequences encoding the same CDR3. The V gene is TRBV9, the J gene TRBJ1-2, with D maybe TRBD1 (6 bases). Deletions cut 0 bases from V and 5 bases from J, with 8 bases between. The germline V gene has CDR1 SGDLS and CDR2 YYNGEE. This CDR3 contains 13 residues. CDR3 bases: TGTGCCAGCAGCGTAGGCAGGGGATATGGCTACACCTTC. This encodes CASSVGRGYGYTF.

The V call is TRBV7-9, the J call TRBJ1-2; 7 nucleotides align to TRBD1. V lost 5 bases to trimming and J lost 3 bases; unmatched junction nucleotides: 3. The CDR3 runs 13 residues. Germline V gene lookup returns CDR1 SEHNR and CDR2 FQNEAQ (reference sequence). As DNA, the CDR3 is TGTGCCAGCAGCAAGGGGACAGACTATGGCTACACCTTC. It codes for CASSKGTDYGYTF.

The chain has TRBV5-6 and TRBJ1-2, with 9 bases lining up with TRBD1. Germline lookup yields CDR1 SGHDT and CDR2 YYEEEE. CDR3 length equals 15 residues. V gave up 5 bases and J gave up 5 bases; unmatched junction bases: 10. The CDR3, as DNA: TGTGCCAGCAGGCCTGGGACAGGGAATTTTTATGGCTACACCTTC. Its translation is CASRPGTGNFYGYTF.

The chain is built from TRBV19 and TRBJ2-2; D gene ambiguous. V lost 7 bases, J lost 1 base, and 10 bases lay in between. Germline V gene data show CDR1 as LNHDA and CDR2 as SQIVND (reference sequence). This CDR3 region has 14 residues. The DNA for the CDR3 is TGTGCCAGTACACGGACGAGGAACACCGGGGAGCTGTTTTTT. Amino acids: CASTRTRNTGELFF. Complete variable domain (other parts from reference TRBV19 and TRBJ2-2): DGGITQSPKYLFRKEGQNVTLSCEQNLNHDAMYWYRQDPGQGLRLIYYSQIVNDFQKGDIAEGYSVSREKKESFPLTVTSAQKNPTAFYLCASTRTRNTGELFFGEGSRLTVL.

The genes are TRBV15 and TRBJ1-2; D is unclear. Trimming pared 2 bases from V and 4 bases from J, leaving 11 bases between. Germline values: CDR1 LNHNV, CDR2 YYDKDF (reference sequence). The CDR3 sequence is 14 residues long. The CDR3 coding sequence is TGTGCCACCAGCAGACCGGACCCAGCCTATGGCTACACCTTC. This translates into CATSRPDPAYGYTF.

The chain uses TRBV27 and TRBJ2-5; 9 positions match TRBD2. With 5 bases clipped from V and 1 base from J, the junction kept 8 bases outside the gene matches. The CDR3 covers 16 residues. Germline V CDR1 and CDR2: MNHEY, SMNVEV (reference sequence). The CDR3 DNA is TGTGCCAGCAGTACCAGGGGAGCGGGGGGCCAAGAGACCCAGTACTTC. Encoded protein: CASSTRGAGGQETQYF.

The rearrangement links TRBV5-1 to TRBJ2-7; D not resolved. The germline CDR1 and CDR2 sequences are SGHRS and YFSETQ. V dropped 0 bases and J dropped 0 bases, with 10 bases sitting between them. The CDR3 extends over 15 amino acids. The DNA of the CDR3 is TGCGCCAGCAGCTTGGTTTCAGGTGCCTCCTACGAGCAGTACTTC. This encodes CASSLVSGASYEQYF.

The chain uses TRBV30 and TRBJ2-3; tentatively, D is TRBD1 or TRBD2 (5 bases each). The CDR3 is 12 residues long. Trimming stripped 3 bases from V and 8 bases from J, with 12 bases between. CDR1 and CDR2 from the germline V gene are GTSNPN and SVGIG (reference sequence). In DNA form, the CDR3 reads TGTGCCTGGAGGGCAAGTGGGGGTACGCAGTATTTT. Protein product: CAWRASGGTQYF.

The chain is built from TRBV5-4 and TRBJ2-1; 13 bases are shared with TRBD2. The germline V gene encodes CDR1 SGHNT and CDR2 YYREEE (reference sequence). The CDR3 sequence is 17 residues long. V shed 0 bases, J shed 6 bases, and the junction held 6 bases outside the gene matches. The CDR3 is CASSLGLAGGLSNEQFF. CDR3 DNA sequence: TGTGCCAGCAGCTTGGGACTAGCGGGGGGACTTTCCAATGAGCAGTTCTTC.

The chain carries TRBV7-2 and TRBJ2-5, with a tentative D call TRBD1 (6 bases). The ends were cut back, 4 bases at V and 5 bases at J, with 11 bases in the middle. Looked up from germline, CDR1 is SGHTA and CDR2 is FQGNSA. The CDR3 has 13 residues. The CDR3 DNA is TGTGCCAGCAGCTCCAGGGGTGGGGAGACCCAGTACTTC. Translation: CASSSRGGETQYF.

V usage is TRBV29-1 and J usage is TRBJ1-2; 7 positions agree with TRBD1. From germline, CDR1 is SQVTM and CDR2 ANQGSEA. The V and J ends lost 6 bases and 13 bases, in that order; junction bases with no gene match: 11. CDR3 length: 11 amino acids. CDR3 DNA: TGCAGCGTCGCCGGGACAGTGAATCCCACCTTC. Translation gives CSVAGTVNPTF.

The genes are TRBV6-6 and TRBJ2-1, with 10 bases identical to TRBD1. The CDR3 is made up of 16 amino acids. Germline lookup yields CDR1 MNHNY and CDR2 SVGAGI (reference sequence). Trimming took 5 bases from V and 2 from J; bases not matched to a gene: 6. The CDR3 DNA is TGTGCCAGCAGTCAAACCGGGACAGGGGCCTACAATGAGCAGTTCTTC. Protein: CASSQTGTGAYNEQFF.

The chain combines TRBV9 with TRBJ1-2; D possibly corresponds to TRBD1 (5 bases). This CDR3 contains 15 residues. With 2 bases removed from V and 3 bases from J, the gap between germline ends came to 14 bases. Looked up from germline, CDR1 is SGDLS and CDR2 is YYNGEE. CDR3 loop: CASSVGTAKDYGYTF. The CDR3 DNA follows: TGTGCCAGCAGCGTCGGGACGGCCAAAGACTATGGCTACACCTTC.

This clone has only a few counts. The V call is TRBV7-2, the J call TRBJ1-3; no firm D call. Germline V gene data show CDR1 as SGHTA and CDR2 as FQGNSA. V lost 2 bases and J 7 bases, leaving 12 bases between the germline ends. The CDR3 covers 14 residues. The CDR3 sequence: CASSLSGRRNTIYF. CDR3 coding DNA: TGTGCCAGCAGCTTATCGGGTCGTCGGAACACCATATATTTT. The entire variable domain, with the rest obtained from reference TRBV7-2 and TRBJ1-3, is as follows: GAGVSQSPSNKVTEKGKDVELRCDPISGHTALYWYRQSLGQGLEFLIYFQGNSAPDKSGLPSDRFSAERTGGSVSTLTIQRTQQEDSAVYLCASSLSGRRNTIYFGEGSWLTVV.

V and J are TRBV7-9 and TRBJ2-2, with D possibly matching TRBD1 (5 bases). Trimming shortened V by 2 bases and J by 5 bases, and 6 bases separated the two germline ends. CDR1 is SEHNR and CDR2 is FQNEAQ in the germline V gene (reference sequence). The CDR3 covers 13 residues. This CDR3 is CASSLKGTGELFF. CDR3 nucleotides: TGTGCCAGCAGCTTAAAGGGGACCGGGGAGCTGTTTTTT.

A word on this clone: Other DNA sequences from this sample encode an identical CDR3 as well. The chain recombines TRBV5-1 with TRBJ1-1, with a weak D call TRBD1 (6 bases). Germline CDR1 SGHRS, CDR2 YFSETQ. The CDR3 is 13 amino acids. The V end lost 0 bases, the J end lost 3 bases, and 6 bases lay between the germline ends. CDR3 sequence (DNA): TGCGCCAGCAGCTTGGCAGGGGACACTGAAGCTTTCTTT. Protein: CASSLAGDTEAFF.

This clone has just a few counts. The V gene is TRBV28, the J gene TRBJ2-5, with D possibly being TRBD1 (6 bases). V gave up 6 bases and J gave up 5 bases, with 13 bases separating them. The CDR3 is 13 residues long. Germline loops: CDR1 MDHEN, CDR2 SYDVKM. In DNA form, the CDR3 reads TGTGCCAGCAGCGAGGGGGAGAGGGAGACCCAGTACTTC. The encoded protein is CASSEGERETQYF.

The rearrangement joins TRBV29-1 to TRBJ1-6, with D maybe TRBD1 (5 bases). Looked up from germline, CDR1 is SQVTM and CDR2 is ANQGSEA. The CDR3 covers 15 residues. V was cut by 6 bases and J by 0 bases, with 12 bases left in between. The CDR3 reads CSVRSGSSYNSPLHF. CDR3 nucleotides: TGCAGCGTCAGATCAGGGAGCTCCTATAATTCACCCCTCCACTTT.